This TCR beta chain appears in the sequencing data of a study of beta chain features in type 1 diabetes. The wider study: Researchers looked at roughly 110 million sorted cells across all samples. General study findings and limits: Insertions were fewer and deletions more numerous at VDJ junctions in type 1 diabetes patients. Shorter TCRB CDR3s, moderately but significantly so, were found in Type 1 diabetes patients in all four CD4+ subsets.

Expressed TCRB transcripts were sequenced after all isolated RNA was converted to cDNA. The protocol was immunoSEQ multiplex PCR, while the TCRdb copy is restricted to in-frame clones and leaves out a portion. The sample holds 200,000 to 300,000 clones, approximately 11% seen once. A single heparinised draw of 95 to 150 mL on average was taken per donor. Sorting of CD4+ naive, central memory, regulatory and stem cell-like memory cells was performed via CD45RO/CCR7/CD25/CD127/CD95/CD27. In the case of this clone: What it binds is unknown. This specimen includes other DNA sequences encoding the same CDR3.

The germline V and J ends were trimmed by 0 bases and 3 bases, with 6 bases remaining between them. Germline V gene lookup returns CDR1 GTSNPN and CDR2 SVGIG (reference sequence). CDR3 length equals 13 residues. The TCR was taken from a man aged 25-45 years with type 1 diabetes. Sequencing was carried out using naive CD4+ T cells from blood. The gene calls are TRBV30 and TRBJ1-5; no clear D gene. The CDR3 spells CAWSVLSNQPQHF. In nucleotides, the CDR3 is TGTGCCTGGAGTGTACTATCCAATCAGCCCCAGCATTTT.